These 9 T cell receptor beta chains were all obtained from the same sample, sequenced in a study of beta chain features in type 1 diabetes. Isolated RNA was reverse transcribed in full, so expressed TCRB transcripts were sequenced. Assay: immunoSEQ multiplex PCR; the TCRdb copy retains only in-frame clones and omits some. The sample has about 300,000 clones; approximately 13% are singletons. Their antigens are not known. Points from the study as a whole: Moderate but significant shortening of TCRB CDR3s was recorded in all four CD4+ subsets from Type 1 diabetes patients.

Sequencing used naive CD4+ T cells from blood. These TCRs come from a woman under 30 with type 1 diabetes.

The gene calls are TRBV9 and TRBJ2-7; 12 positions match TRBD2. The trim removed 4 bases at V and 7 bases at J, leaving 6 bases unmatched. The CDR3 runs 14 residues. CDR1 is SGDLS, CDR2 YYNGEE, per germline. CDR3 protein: CASSLTSGSGEQYF. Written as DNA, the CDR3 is TGTGCCAGCAGCCTGACTAGCGGGAGTGGGGAGCAGTACTTC.

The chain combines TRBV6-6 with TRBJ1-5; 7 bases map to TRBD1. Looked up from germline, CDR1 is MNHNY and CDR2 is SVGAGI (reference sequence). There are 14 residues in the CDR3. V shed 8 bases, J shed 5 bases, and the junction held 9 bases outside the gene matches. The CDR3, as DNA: TGTGCCAGCGCTCAGGGGGGAACGGATCAGCCCCAGCATTTT. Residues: CASAQGGTDQPQHF.

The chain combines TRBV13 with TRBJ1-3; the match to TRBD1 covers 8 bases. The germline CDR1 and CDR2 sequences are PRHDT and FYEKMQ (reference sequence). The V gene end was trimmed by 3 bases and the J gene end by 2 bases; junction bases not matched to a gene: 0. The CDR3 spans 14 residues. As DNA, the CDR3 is TGTGCCAGCAGCTTGGACAGGGCTGGAAACACCATATATTTT. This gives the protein CASSLDRAGNTIYF.

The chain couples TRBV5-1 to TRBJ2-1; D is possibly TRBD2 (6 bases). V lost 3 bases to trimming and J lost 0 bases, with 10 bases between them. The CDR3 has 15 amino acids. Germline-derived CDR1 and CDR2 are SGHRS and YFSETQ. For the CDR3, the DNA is TGCGCCAGCAGCTCCCGGGAGTCCTCCTACAATGAGCAGTTCTTC. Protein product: CASSSRESSYNEQFF.

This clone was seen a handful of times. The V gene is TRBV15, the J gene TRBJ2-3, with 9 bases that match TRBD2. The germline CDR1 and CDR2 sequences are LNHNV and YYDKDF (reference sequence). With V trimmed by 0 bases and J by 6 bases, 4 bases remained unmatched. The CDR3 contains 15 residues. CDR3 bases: TGTGCCACCAGCAGAGACCGGGCGGGGGGGGATACGCAGTATTTT. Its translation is CATSRDRAGGDTQYF.

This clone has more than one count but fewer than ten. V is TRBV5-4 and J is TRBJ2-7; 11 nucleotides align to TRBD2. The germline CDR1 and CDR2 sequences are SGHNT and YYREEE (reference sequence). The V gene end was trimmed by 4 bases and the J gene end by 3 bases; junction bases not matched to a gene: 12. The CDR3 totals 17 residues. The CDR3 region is CASSPKEGLAGNYEQYF. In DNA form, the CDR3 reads TGTGCCAGCAGCCCAAAGGAAGGACTAGCGGGCAACTACGAGCAGTACTTC.

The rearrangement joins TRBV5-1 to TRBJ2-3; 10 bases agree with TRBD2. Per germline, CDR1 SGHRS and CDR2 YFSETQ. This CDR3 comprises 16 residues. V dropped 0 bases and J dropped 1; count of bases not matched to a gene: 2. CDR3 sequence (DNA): TGCGCCAGCAGCTTGGTGCTAGCGGGGGGCACAGATACGCAGTATTTT. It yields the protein CASSLVLAGGTDTQYF.

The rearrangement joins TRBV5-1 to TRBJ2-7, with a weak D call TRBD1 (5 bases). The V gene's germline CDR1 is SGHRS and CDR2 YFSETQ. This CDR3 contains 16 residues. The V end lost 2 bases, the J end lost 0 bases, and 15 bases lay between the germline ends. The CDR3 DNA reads TGCGCCAGCAGCTTTGATGGGGCCGAACCCTCCTACGAGCAGTACTTC. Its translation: CASSFDGAEPSYEQYF. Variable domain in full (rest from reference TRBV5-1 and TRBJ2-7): KAGVTQTPRYLIKTRGQQVTLSCSPISGHRSVSWYQQTPGQGLQFLFEYFSETQRNKGNFPGRFSGRQFSNSRSEMNVSTLELGDSALYLCASSFDGAEPSYEQYFGPGTRLTVT.

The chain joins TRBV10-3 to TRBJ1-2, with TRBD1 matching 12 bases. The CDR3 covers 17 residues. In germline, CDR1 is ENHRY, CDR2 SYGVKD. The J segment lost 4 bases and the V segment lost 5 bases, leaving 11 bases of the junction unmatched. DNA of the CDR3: TGTGCCATCAGTTCCCGGGACAGGGGGCTAGGAGGCTATGGCTACACCTTC. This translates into CAISSRDRGLGGYGYTF.